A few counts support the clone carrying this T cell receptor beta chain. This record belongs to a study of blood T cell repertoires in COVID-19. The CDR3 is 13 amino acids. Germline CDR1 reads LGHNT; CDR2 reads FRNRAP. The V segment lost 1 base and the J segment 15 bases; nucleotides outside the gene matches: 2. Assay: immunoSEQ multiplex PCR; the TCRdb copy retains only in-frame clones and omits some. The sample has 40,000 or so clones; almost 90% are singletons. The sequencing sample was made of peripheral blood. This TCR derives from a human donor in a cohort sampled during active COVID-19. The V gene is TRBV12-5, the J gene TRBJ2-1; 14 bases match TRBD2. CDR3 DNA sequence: TGTGCTAGTGGTTTGGGACTAGCGGGGGGGTCGTTCTTC. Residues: CASGLGLAGGSFF.